Included here is one T cell receptor (beta chain) sequence, with context. Seattle-derived patients entered the study during active infection and were followed longitudinally. This entry belongs to a study of blood T cell repertoires in COVID-19. The table came from immunoSEQ multiplex PCR; TCRdb's copy has only in-frame clones and leaves some out. Of fewer than 450,000 clones in the sample, 88% are singletons; the top ten hold roughly 13%. Trimming cost V 0 bases and J 8 bases, with 11 bases left between them. Germline-derived CDR1 and CDR2 are MNHEY and SVGEGT. The CDR3 runs to 14 residues. The sample was peripheral blood. The chain combines TRBV6-2 or TRBV6-3 with TRBJ1-3, with D perhaps matching TRBD1 (6 bases). The clonotype was recovered from a woman between 50 and 59 years old with COVID-19, enrolled during active disease. DNA for the CDR3: TGTGCCAGCAGTTACTCGATGGGGGCGGACACCATATATTTT. Translation: CASSYSMGADTIYF.